Each of the 30 T cell receptor beta chains below was sequenced from the same sample in a study of Graves' ophthalmopathy and Graves' hyperthyroidism. Amplified TCR beta CDR3 regions were obtained using RNA transcripts as template. Second-round multiplex PCR followed a first-round RT-PCR using HTBI primers. MiXCR, run by TCRdb on the multiplex PCR reads, gives a single entry per CDR3 protein. The sample consists of a few hundred thousand distinct CDR3 sequences, less than 45% of them appearing once. Sample: peripheral blood or thyroid tissue (not recorded which). The receptors come from an adult man with Graves' hyperthyroidism.

The rearrangement joins TRBV10-3 to TRBJ2-3; 13 bases fit TRBD2. CDR1 and CDR2 (germline): ENHRY, SYGVKD. CDR3 length equals 15 residues. The trim removed 10 bases at V and 5 bases at J, leaving 9 bases unmatched. This CDR3 reads CASGLAGVVRDTQYF. The CDR3 DNA reads TGTGCCAGCGGACTAGCGGGAGTGGTACGAGATACGCAGTATTTT.

Ten or more counts support this clonotype. This chain joins TRBV4-1 and TRBJ2-5; 9 bases align to TRBD1. The CDR3 is 17 residues long. In germline, CDR1 is MGHRA, CDR2 YSYEKL. Trimming cost V 1 base and J 4 bases; bases outside gene matches: 10. The CDR3 protein is CASSQALTGGSGETQYF. CDR3 bases: TGCGCCAGCAGCCAAGCGCTTACAGGGGGCTCGGGAGAGACCCAGTACTTC.

This clonotype was detected ten times or more. This chain links TRBV19 with TRBJ2-5; no clear D. V lost 4 bases to trimming and J lost 4 bases, with 4 bases between them. There are 11 residues in the CDR3. Germline CDR1 reads LNHDA; CDR2 reads SQIVND (reference sequence). In nucleotides, the CDR3 is TGTGCCAGTAGTAAGCGAGAGACCCAGTACTTC. Amino acids: CASSKRETQYF.

This clonotype was counted many times. The V call is TRBV20-1, the J call TRBJ2-5; D is ambiguous. CDR1 is DFQATT, CDR2 SNEGSKA, per germline (reference sequence). Trimming stripped 2 bases from V and 1 base from J, with 8 bases between. There are 13 residues in the CDR3. This CDR3 reads CSARFGSQETQYF. CDR3 in DNA: TGCAGTGCTAGATTTGGCTCCCAAGAGACCCAGTACTTC.

The chain is built from TRBV27 and TRBJ2-2; tentative D call: TRBD2 (5 bases). This CDR3 is 14 amino acids long. Looked up from germline, CDR1 is MNHEY and CDR2 is SMNVEV (reference sequence). The V gene lost 6 bases and the J gene lost 2 bases, with 10 bases spanning the gap. In nucleotides, the CDR3 is TGTGCCAGCAGCGGGGAGACTAACACCGGGGAGCTGTTTTTT. It encodes CASSGETNTGELFF.

This clonotype was counted at least ten times. The chain joins TRBV7-3 to TRBJ2-2; D possibly matches TRBD1 or TRBD2 (5 bases each). Germline V gives CDR1 SGHTA, CDR2 FQGTGA. V dropped 2 bases and J dropped 6 bases, with 13 bases sitting between them. The CDR3 spans 15 residues. In DNA form, the CDR3 reads TGTGCCAGCAGCTTAGGTGGGACGCTAGCCGGGGAGCTGTTTTTT. Translating gives CASSLGGTLAGELFF.

This clonotype occurred many times. V usage is TRBV6-5 and J usage is TRBJ1-5, with no clear D. Germline V gene data show CDR1 as MNHEY and CDR2 as SVGAGI. With 6 bases removed from V and 1 base from J, the gap between germline ends came to 13 bases. This CDR3 contains 15 residues. CDR3 amino acids: CASRDSTRSNQPQHF. The DNA of the CDR3 is TGTGCCAGCAGAGATTCGACGAGGAGCAATCAGCCCCAGCATTTT.

On this clonotype: A single base separates this from a much larger clone, so it may be a read error. Since no conserved phenylalanine or tryptophan closes the CDR3, a read error is the likely cause. The chain couples TRBV25-1 to TRBJ1-3; D perhaps matches TRBD1 (6 bases). CDR1 is MGHDK, CDR2 SYGVNS, per germline. Trimming removed 8 bases from V and 0 bases from J, with 11 bases in between. The CDR3 sequence is 14 residues long. The CDR3 reads CASQGGLSGNTIYI. CDR3 DNA sequence: TGTGCCAGCCAAGGGGGGCTCTCTGGAAACACCATATATATT.

The rearrangement joins TRBV7-9 to TRBJ2-2, with D unclear. Germline CDR1 reads SEHNR; CDR2 reads FQNEAQ (reference sequence). The CDR3 has 14 amino acids. Trimming cost V 6 bases and J 6 bases, with 14 bases left between them. The CDR3 DNA is TGTGCCAGCAGTTACGTGGGGTTCCCCGGGGAGCTGTTTTTT. Translated: CASSYVGFPGELFF.

Concerning this clonotype: The junction differs from germline at one of its ends, possibly a read error. This rearrangement joins TRBV7-2 to TRBJ2-2; 10 bases are shared with TRBD2. The CDR3 spans 14 residues. The germline V gene encodes CDR1 SGHTA and CDR2 FQGNSA. The CDR3 protein is CASSQLAGFDEQFF. The CDR3 DNA is TGTGCCAGCAGCCAACTAGCGGGGTTCGATGAGCAGTTTTTT. Combining the CDR3 with reference TRBV7-2 and TRBJ2-2 gives the whole variable domain GAGVSQSPSNKVTEKGKDVELRCDPISGHTALYWYRQSLGQGLEFLIYFQGNSAPDKSGLPSDRFSAERTGGSVSTLTIQRTQQEDSAVYLCASSQLAGFDEQFFGEGSRLTVL.

Regarding this clonotype: One end of the junction fails to match germline, which may point to a read error. The chain couples TRBV5-1 to TRBJ2-7, with 7 bases fitting TRBD2. The CDR3 loop spans 15 amino acids. The germline V gene has CDR1 SGHRS and CDR2 YFSETQ. CDR3 protein: CASSGDPGISLEQYF. The CDR3 nucleotides read TGTGCCAGCAGCGGGGATCCAGGGATCTCCCTCGAGCAGTACTTC.

This clonotype was detected many times. This sequence joins TRBV10-3 and TRBJ1-2, with 8 bases matching TRBD1. Losses at the gene ends were 3 bases for V and 8 bases for J; bases not matched to a gene: 5. The CDR3 is made up of 13 amino acids. The germline V gene encodes CDR1 ENHRY and CDR2 SYGVKD. The CDR3 spells CAISDEQGAGYTF. The CDR3 nucleotides read TGTGCCATCAGTGACGAGCAGGGGGCGGGCTACACCTTC.

There are many counts of this clonotype. The V call is TRBV19, the J call TRBJ1-2, with 7 nucleotides matching TRBD1. The germline V gene has CDR1 LNHDA and CDR2 SQIVND (reference sequence). V was pared by 9 bases and J by 5 bases, with 6 bases of the junction left unmatched. There are 12 residues in the CDR3. The CDR3, as DNA: TGTGCCAGCACGGACAGGATGTATGGCTACACCTTC. Its translation is CASTDRMYGYTF.

This clonotype has a count of ten or more. The chain has TRBV6-4 and TRBJ1-1; a weak D match, TRBD1 (5 bases). The V end lost 6 bases, the J end lost 2 bases, and 13 bases lay between the germline ends. CDR1 is MRHNA and CDR2 is SNTAGT in the germline V gene. There are 14 residues in the CDR3. The CDR3 nucleotides are TGTGCCAGCAGGAGGTCTGACAGCAACACTGAAGCTTTCTTT. Translated: CASRRSDSNTEAFF.

In its sample, this clonotype was seen many times. The rearrangement links TRBV5-1 to TRBJ2-2; D unclear. The length of the CDR3 is 15 residues. Germline V lookup: CDR1 SGHRS, CDR2 YFSETQ. V was clipped by 0 bases and J by 6 bases, with 12 bases between them. CDR3 sequence reads: CASSLAPRHSGELFF. The CDR3, as DNA: TGCGCCAGCAGCTTGGCCCCACGACACTCCGGGGAGCTGTTTTTT.

The chain uses TRBV19 and TRBJ2-3; TRBD1 agrees at 9 bases. Germline V gene lookup returns CDR1 LNHDA and CDR2 SQIVND (reference sequence). V dropped 7 bases and J dropped 3; count of bases not matched to a gene: 8. The CDR3 covers 15 residues. In nucleotides, the CDR3 is TGTGCCAGTACCACGGACAGGGGAAATACAGATACGCAGTATTTT. It specifies CASTTDRGNTDTQYF. The full variable domain, its missing parts supplied by reference TRBV19 and TRBJ2-3, is DGGITQSPKYLFRKEGQNVTLSCEQNLNHDAMYWYRQDPGQGLRLIYYSQIVNDFQKGDIAEGYSVSREKKESFPLTVTSAQKNPTAFYLCASTTDRGNTDTQYFGPGTRLTVL.

The chain combines TRBV12-3 or TRBV12-4 with TRBJ2-7; 10 bases line up with TRBD2. The ends lost 5 bases at V and 1 base at J; junction bases unmatched: 8. The CDR3 is made up of 16 amino acids. The CDR3, as DNA: TGTGCCAGCAGTCCAACTACTAGCGGGACTTCCTACGAGCAGTACTTC. This gives the protein CASSPTTSGTSYEQYF.

Ten or more counts support this clonotype. The chain is built from TRBV2 and TRBJ1-5; TRBD1 matches at 7 bases. The CDR3 runs to 16 residues. Per the germline V gene, CDR1 is SNHLY and CDR2 is FYNNEI. Unmatched junction bases numbered 11, after V lost 3 bases and J lost 6 bases. This CDR3 is CASSDPPDRRRQPQHF. Written as DNA, the CDR3 is TGTGCCAGCAGTGACCCCCCGGACAGGAGGCGTCAGCCCCAGCATTTT.

The chain links TRBV2 to TRBJ2-1; 10 bases agree with TRBD2. With 6 bases clipped from V and 5 bases from J, the junction kept 7 bases outside the gene matches. Per germline, CDR1 SNHLY and CDR2 FYNNEI. The CDR3 loop spans 15 amino acids. CDR3 protein: CASRKLAGDHNEQFF. CDR3 nucleotide sequence: TGTGCCAGCAGGAAGCTAGCGGGGGACCACAATGAGCAGTTCTTC.

The rearrangement links TRBV29-1 to TRBJ1-6; 8 bases agree with TRBD1. The J segment lost 14 bases and the V segment lost 2 bases, leaving 17 bases of the junction unmatched. From germline, CDR1 is SQVTM and CDR2 ANQGSEA. The length of the CDR3 is 16 residues. The CDR3 loop is CSVETGQGSPGATLHF. The CDR3 DNA reads as TGCAGCGTTGAAACCGGACAGGGAAGCCCCGGGGCCACCCTCCACTTT.

This chain connects TRBV6-5 to TRBJ2-7, with 8 bases that match TRBD1. Germline V CDR1 and CDR2: MNHEY, SVGAGI. Trimming took 4 bases from V and 4 from J; bases not matched to a gene: 6. The CDR3 is made up of 14 amino acids. DNA of the CDR3: TGTGCCAGCAGTTTACAGGGGGAAAGGTACGAGCAGTACTTC. It encodes CASSLQGERYEQYF.

The gene calls are TRBV12-3 or TRBV12-4 and TRBJ2-2, with 8 bases aligning to TRBD1. The trim removed 6 bases at V and 0 bases at J, leaving 9 bases unmatched. The CDR3 has 17 residues. CDR3 region: CASSLTGDNPNTGELFF. The CDR3 coding sequence is TGTGCCAGCAGCCTGACAGGGGACAATCCGAACACCGGGGAGCTGTTTTTT.

The J gene is TRBJ1-2, the V gene TRBV2; D perhaps matches TRBD1 (5 bases). This CDR3 is built from 13 residues. V dropped 6 bases and J dropped 8 bases, with 16 bases sitting between them. Per germline, CDR1 SNHLY and CDR2 FYNNEI. The CDR3 spells CASSTGMGIGYTF. As DNA, the CDR3 is TGTGCCAGCAGCACAGGTATGGGGATCGGCTACACCTTC. The variable domain in full, completed from reference TRBV2 and TRBJ1-2, reads EPEVTQTPSHQVTQMGQEVILRCVPISNHLYFYWYRQILGQKVEFLVSFYNNEISEKSEIFDDQFSVERPDGSNFTLKIRSTKLEDSAMYFCASSTGMGIGYTFGSGTRLTVV.

This clonotype was picked up a small number of times. This chain's CDR3 is CAWSGAGLGHGELFF. CDR3 coding DNA: TGTGCCTGGAGTGGCGCAGGACTAGGTCACGGGGAGCTGTTTTTT. The V gene is TRBV30, the J gene TRBJ2-2, with 7 bases matching TRBD2. V trimming: 1 base; J trimming: 7 bases; junction bases outside the gene matches: 9. This CDR3 spans 15 amino acids. Germline V CDR1 and CDR2: GTSNPN, SVGIG (reference sequence).

Only a few counts were recorded for this clonotype. The chain couples TRBV27 to TRBJ1-1; no definite D call. The germline CDR1 and CDR2 sequences are MNHEY and SMNVEV (reference sequence). Trimming took 2 bases from V and 1 from J, leaving 8 bases between them. The CDR3 sequence is 14 residues long. CDR3 sequence: CASSLGLANTEAFF. CDR3 DNA: TGTGCCAGCAGTTTAGGACTGGCGAACACTGAAGCTTTCTTT.

To note about this clonotype: At one boundary the junction diverges from the germline segment, which might be a read error. The V and J genes are TRBV7-2 and TRBJ2-7, with 9 bases lining up with TRBD1. Germline values: CDR1 SGHTA, CDR2 FQGNSA. This CDR3 is built from 15 residues. CDR3 amino acids: CASTLTGQGLNEQYF. CDR3 nucleotide sequence: TGTGCCAGCACCTTAACCGGACAGGGGTTGAACGAGCAGTACTTC.

This clonotype was observed at least ten times. The CDR3 DNA sequence: TGTGCCAGTGCGACAGGGGGAAGTATCCTCATGCCCCAGCATTTT. It codes for CASATGGSILMPQHF. The chain combines TRBV19 with TRBJ1-5; 9 positions agree with TRBD1. V lost 8 bases and J lost 9; bases outside the gene matches: 14. Germline V gene data show CDR1 as LNHDA and CDR2 as SQIVND (reference sequence). This CDR3 contains 15 residues.

This clonotype was seen only a few times. This chain links TRBV5-4 with TRBJ2-7, with D tentatively TRBD2 (5 bases). Germline V CDR1 and CDR2: SGHNT, YYREEE (reference sequence). V gave up 0 bases and J gave up 3 bases, with 10 bases separating them. The CDR3 has 14 residues. The CDR3 sequence is CASSLEDSVYEQYF. CDR3 sequence (DNA): TGTGCCAGCAGCTTGGAGGACTCGGTCTACGAGCAGTACTTC.

This clonotype was seen at least ten times. J is TRBJ2-7 and V is TRBV29-1; D is possibly TRBD2 (6 bases). V lost 1 base to trimming and J lost 3 bases, with 16 bases between them. CDR3 length: 15 residues. Germline assignment: CDR1 SQVTM and CDR2 ANQGSEA. Here the CDR3 DNA reads TGCAGCGTTGAAGTCACCGGGGAGGTGCTCTACGAGCAGTACTTC. It encodes CSVEVTGEVLYEQYF.

The rearrangement uses TRBV12-3 or TRBV12-4 and TRBJ2-1; D unresolved. This CDR3 is 16 amino acids long. Trimming stripped 1 base from V and 7 bases from J, with 17 bases between. CDR3 in DNA: TGTGCCAGCAGTTTAGGATCGGGCGAGCTCGGGAATGAGCAGTTCTTC. Its protein is CASSLGSGELGNEQFF.